Detailed here is one TCR beta chain. No antigen is known for it. This sample was taken from a study of human T cells and chemical hapten exposure. The overall study: Investigators sensitized roughly 2 cm by roughly 2 cm of upper inner arm skin with 2% DPC. General study findings and limits: Controls formed significantly fewer large CDR3 similarity clusters than expanded TCRs did.

CDR3 size: 13 residues. V lost 4 bases and J 2 bases, leaving 8 bases between the germline ends. Germline-derived CDR1 and CDR2 are MNHEY and SMNVEV (reference sequence). Library preparation tagged each individual cDNA molecule with a unique molecular identifier. TCRdb reanalysed the RACE reads using MiXCR and keeps one entry per CDR3 protein. This table holds some 180,000 distinct CDR3 sequences, more than 20% found once. Time point here: patch test 3, about 24 weeks after DPC sensitization. The treatment here: therapeutic diphenylcyclopropenone sensitization with weekly scalp DPC. Patches went on only after blood had been drawn each time.

The rearrangement links TRBV27 to TRBJ1-1, with D uncertain. This sample comprised whole blood, obtained in connection with sensitization to the hapten diphenylcyclopropenone (DPC). The TCR sequence derives from a woman in her thirties or forties with alopecia areata. Some clones in this sample may be carry-over from other donors' samples. As DNA, the CDR3 is TGTGCCAGCAGTTACCAAACTAACACTGAAGCTTTCTTT. This encodes CASSYQTNTEAFF.